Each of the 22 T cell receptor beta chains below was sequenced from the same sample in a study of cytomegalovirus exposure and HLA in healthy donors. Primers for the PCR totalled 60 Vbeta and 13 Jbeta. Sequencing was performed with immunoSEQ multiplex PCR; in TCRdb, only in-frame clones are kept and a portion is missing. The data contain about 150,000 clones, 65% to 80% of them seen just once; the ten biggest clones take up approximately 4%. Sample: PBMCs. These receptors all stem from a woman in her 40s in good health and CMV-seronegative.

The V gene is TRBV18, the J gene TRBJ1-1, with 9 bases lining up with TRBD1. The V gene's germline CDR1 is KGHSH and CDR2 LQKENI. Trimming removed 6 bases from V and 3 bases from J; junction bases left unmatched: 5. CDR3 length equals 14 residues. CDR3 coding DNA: TGTGCCAGCTCGCCGACAGGGGGGGACACTGAAGCTTTCTTT. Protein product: CASSPTGGDTEAFF.

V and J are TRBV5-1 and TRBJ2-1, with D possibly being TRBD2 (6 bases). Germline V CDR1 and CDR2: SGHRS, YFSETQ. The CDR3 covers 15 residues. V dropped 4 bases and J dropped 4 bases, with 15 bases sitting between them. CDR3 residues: CASSRTGTGYNEQFF. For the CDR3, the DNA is TGCGCCAGCAGCCGTACCGGGACTGGTTACAATGAGCAGTTCTTC.

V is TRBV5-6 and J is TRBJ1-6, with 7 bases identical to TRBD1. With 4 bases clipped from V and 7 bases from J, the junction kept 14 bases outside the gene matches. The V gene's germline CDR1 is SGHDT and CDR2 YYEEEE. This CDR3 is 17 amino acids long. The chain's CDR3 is CASSGGRGGAWNSPLHF. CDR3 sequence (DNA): TGTGCCAGCAGCGGGGGTAGAGGGGGCGCGTGGAATTCACCCCTCCACTTT.

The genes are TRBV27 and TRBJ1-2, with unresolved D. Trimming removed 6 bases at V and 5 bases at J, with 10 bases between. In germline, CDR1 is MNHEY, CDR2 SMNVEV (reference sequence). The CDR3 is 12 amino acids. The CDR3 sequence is CASSRTGYGYTF. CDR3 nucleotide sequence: TGTGCCAGCAGCCGGACGGGGTATGGCTACACCTTC.

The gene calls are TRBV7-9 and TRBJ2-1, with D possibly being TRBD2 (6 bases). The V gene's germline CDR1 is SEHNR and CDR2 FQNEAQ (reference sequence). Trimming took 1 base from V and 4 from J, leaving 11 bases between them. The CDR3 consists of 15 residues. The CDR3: CASSLVVAEYNEQFF. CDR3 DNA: TGTGCCAGCAGCTTAGTGGTAGCGGAGTACAATGAGCAGTTCTTC.

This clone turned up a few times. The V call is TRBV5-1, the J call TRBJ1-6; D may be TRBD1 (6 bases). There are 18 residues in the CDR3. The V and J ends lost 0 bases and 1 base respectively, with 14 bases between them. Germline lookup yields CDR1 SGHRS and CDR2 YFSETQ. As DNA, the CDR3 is TGCGCCAGCAGCTTGGAAGGGGGTGGATGGTCCTATAATTCACCCCTCCACTTT. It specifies CASSLEGGGWSYNSPLHF.

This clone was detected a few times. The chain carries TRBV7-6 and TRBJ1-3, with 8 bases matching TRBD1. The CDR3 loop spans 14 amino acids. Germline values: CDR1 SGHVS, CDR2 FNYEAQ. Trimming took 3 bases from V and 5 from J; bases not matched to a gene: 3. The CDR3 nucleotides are TGTGCCAGCAGCTTGGGGACAGGCCGAAACACCATATATTTT. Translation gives CASSLGTGRNTIYF.

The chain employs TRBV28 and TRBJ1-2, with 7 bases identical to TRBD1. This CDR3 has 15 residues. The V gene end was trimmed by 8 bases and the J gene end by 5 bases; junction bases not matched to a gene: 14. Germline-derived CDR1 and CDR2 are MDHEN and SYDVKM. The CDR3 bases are TGTGCCAGCGGACCGATTACAGGGGTTACTTATGGCTACACCTTC. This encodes CASGPITGVTYGYTF.

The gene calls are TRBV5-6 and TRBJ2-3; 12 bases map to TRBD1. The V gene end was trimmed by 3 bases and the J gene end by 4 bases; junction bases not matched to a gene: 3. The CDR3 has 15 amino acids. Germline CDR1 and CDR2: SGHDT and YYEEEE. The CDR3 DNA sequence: TGTGCCAGCAGCTCCGGGACAGGGGGCCCAGATACGCAGTATTTT. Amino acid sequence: CASSSGTGGPDTQYF.

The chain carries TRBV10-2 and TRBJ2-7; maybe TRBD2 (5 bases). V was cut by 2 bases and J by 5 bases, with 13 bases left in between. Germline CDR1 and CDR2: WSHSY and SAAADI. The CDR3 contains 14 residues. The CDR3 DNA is TGCGCCAGCAGTGAGCCGAGCTTCGGGGACGAGCAGTACTTC. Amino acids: CASSEPSFGDEQYF.

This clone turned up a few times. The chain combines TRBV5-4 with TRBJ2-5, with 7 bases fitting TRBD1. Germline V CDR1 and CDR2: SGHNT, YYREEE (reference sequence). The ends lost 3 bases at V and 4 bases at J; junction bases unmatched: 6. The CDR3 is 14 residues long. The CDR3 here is CASSSQQGLETQYF. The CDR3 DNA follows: TGTGCCAGCAGCTCCCAACAGGGGTTAGAGACCCAGTACTTC. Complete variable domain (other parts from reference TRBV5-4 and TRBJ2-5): ETGVTQSPTHLIKTRGQQVTLRCSSQSGHNTVSWYQQALGQGPQFIFQYYREEENGRGNFPPRFSGLQFPNYSSELNVNALELDDSALYLCASSSQQGLETQYFGPGTRLLVL.

CDR3 in amino acids: CASSIVGLPNEKLFF. CDR3 nucleotides: TGTGCCAGTAGTATTGTTGGGCTTCCTAATGAAAAACTGTTTTTT. The chain carries TRBV19 and TRBJ1-4; D is unclear. Germline assignment: CDR1 LNHDA and CDR2 SQIVND (reference sequence). CDR3 length equals 15 residues. V was cut by 3 bases and J by 3 bases, with 11 bases left in between.

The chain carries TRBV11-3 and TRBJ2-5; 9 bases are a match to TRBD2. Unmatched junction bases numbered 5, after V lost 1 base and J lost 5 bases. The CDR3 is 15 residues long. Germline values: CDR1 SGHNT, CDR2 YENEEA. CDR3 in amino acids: CASSLGRAGGETQYF. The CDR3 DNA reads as TGTGCCAGCAGCTTAGGACGGGCGGGGGGGGAGACCCAGTACTTC.

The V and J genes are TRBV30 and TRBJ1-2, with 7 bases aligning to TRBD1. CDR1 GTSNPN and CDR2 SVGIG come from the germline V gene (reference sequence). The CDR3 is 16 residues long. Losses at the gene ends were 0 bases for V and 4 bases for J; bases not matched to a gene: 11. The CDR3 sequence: CAWSVTRGGGSYGYTF. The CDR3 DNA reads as TGTGCCTGGAGTGTAACCCGAGGGGGCGGCAGCTATGGCTACACCTTC.

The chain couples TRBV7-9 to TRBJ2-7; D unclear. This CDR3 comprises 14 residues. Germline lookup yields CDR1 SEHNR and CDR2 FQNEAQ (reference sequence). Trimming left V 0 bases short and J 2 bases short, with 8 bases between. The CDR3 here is CASSLAPSTYEQYF. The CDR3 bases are TGTGCCAGCAGCTTAGCTCCCAGTACCTACGAGCAGTACTTC.

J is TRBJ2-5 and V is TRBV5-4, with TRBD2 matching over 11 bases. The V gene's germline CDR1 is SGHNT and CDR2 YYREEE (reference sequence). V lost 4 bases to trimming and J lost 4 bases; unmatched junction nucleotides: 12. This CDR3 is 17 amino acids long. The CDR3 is CASSITSGSDRVETQYF. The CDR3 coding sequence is TGTGCCAGCAGCATAACTAGCGGGAGTGACCGGGTAGAGACCCAGTACTTC.

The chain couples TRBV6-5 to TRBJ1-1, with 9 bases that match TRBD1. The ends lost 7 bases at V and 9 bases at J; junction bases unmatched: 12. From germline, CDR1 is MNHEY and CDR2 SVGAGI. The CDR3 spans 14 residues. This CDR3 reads CASTPTGGNQKAFF. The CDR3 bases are TGTGCCAGCACACCTACAGGGGGCAATCAGAAAGCTTTCTTT.

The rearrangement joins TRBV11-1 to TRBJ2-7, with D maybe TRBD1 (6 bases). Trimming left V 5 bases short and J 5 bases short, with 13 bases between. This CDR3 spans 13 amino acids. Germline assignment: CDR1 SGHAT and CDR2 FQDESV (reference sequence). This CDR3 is CASSPGQFNEQYF. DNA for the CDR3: TGTGCCAGCAGCCCAGGACAGTTCAACGAGCAGTACTTC. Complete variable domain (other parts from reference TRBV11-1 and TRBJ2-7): EAEVAQSPRYKITEKSQAVAFWCDPISGHATLYWYRQILGQGPELLVQFQDESVVDDSQLPKDRFSAERLKGVDSTLKIQPAELGDSAMYLCASSPGQFNEQYFGPGTRLTVT.

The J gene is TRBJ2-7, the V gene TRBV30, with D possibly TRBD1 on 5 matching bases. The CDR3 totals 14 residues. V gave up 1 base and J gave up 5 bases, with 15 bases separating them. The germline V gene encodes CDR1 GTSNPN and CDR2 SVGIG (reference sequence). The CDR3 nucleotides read TGTGCCTGGAGTGGGGGCCAGGGTTACAACGAGCAGTACTTC. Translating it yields CAWSGGQGYNEQYF. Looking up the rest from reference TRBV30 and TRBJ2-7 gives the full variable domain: SQTIHQWPATLVQPVGSPLSLECTVEGTSNPNLYWYRQAAGRGLQLLFYSVGIGQISSEVPQNLSASRPQDRQFILSSKKLLLSDSGFYLCAWSGGQGYNEQYFGPGTRLTVT.

The CDR3 DNA reads as TGTGCCAGCAGCTTCACTAGCGGGGCCAACGTCCTGACTTTC. Encoded protein: CASSFTSGANVLTF. The chain carries TRBV11-3 and TRBJ2-6; D perhaps matches TRBD2 (6 bases). CDR1 and CDR2 (germline): SGHNT, YENEEA. CDR3 length: 14 amino acids. V lost 3 bases and J 4 bases, leaving 7 bases between the germline ends.

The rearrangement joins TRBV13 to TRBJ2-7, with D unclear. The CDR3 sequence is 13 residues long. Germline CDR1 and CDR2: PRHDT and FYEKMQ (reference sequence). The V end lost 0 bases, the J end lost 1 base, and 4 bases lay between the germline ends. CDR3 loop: CASSLGTSYEQYF. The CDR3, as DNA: TGTGCCAGCAGCTTAGGTACATCCTACGAGCAGTACTTC. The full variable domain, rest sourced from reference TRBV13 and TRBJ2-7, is AAGVIQSPRHLIKEKRETATLKCYPIPRHDTVYWYQQGPGQDPQFLISFYEKMQSDKGSIPDRFSAQQFSDYHSELNMSSLELGDSALYFCASSLGTSYEQYFGPGTRLTVT.

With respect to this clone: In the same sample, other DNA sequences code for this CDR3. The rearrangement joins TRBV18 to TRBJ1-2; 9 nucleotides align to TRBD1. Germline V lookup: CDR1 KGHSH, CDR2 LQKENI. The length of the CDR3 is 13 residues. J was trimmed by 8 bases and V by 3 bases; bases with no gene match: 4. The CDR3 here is CASSPGQGDGYTF. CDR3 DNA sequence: TGTGCCAGCTCACCGGGACAGGGCGACGGCTACACCTTC.